There are a few counts of the clone carrying this TCR beta chain. The record originates from a study of metastatic and nonmetastatic thyroid tumors. The V segment lost 3 bases and the J segment 12 bases; nucleotides outside the gene matches: 13. The CDR3 covers 15 residues. Germline CDR1 SGHNT, CDR2 YENEEA. The entire patient cohort was treatment-naive prior to thyroid surgery. TCRdb re-clonotyped the PCR reads through MiXCR. The sample records around 45,000 clones, less than 5% being singletons. The rearrangement joins TRBV11-3 to TRBJ2-2, with 7 bases identical to TRBD1. The sequencing sample was made of blood. This TCR was recovered from a female donor with papillary thyroid cancer or a benign thyroid nodule (not recorded which). Some clones in this sample may be carry-over from other donors' samples. The CDR3 protein is CASSFGQENTWQLFF. The CDR3 nucleotides are TGTGCCAGCAGCTTTGGACAGGAGAACACCTGGCAGCTGTTTTTT.